What follows is one T cell receptor (beta chain) and its context. The assay was immunoSEQ multiplex PCR, and TCRdb's table has in-frame clones only and misses some. The sample has hundreds of thousands of clones; 83% are singletons. These data originate in a study of blood T cell repertoires in COVID-19. Germline trimming cut 5 bases from V and 0 bases from J; bases unmatched to any gene: 9. Per germline, CDR1 MNHEY and CDR2 SMNVEV (reference sequence). The CDR3 consists of 16 residues. Recruitment covered 20 to 25 US areas and drew participants whose ages spanned about 18 to 90 years. Participants' own reports of clinical history determined their cohort assignment.

V usage is TRBV27 and J usage is TRBJ2-7, with 8 bases aligning to TRBD1. The receptor comes from a woman between 50 and 59 years old who had been exposed to COVID-19. Sequences were obtained from PBMCs or T cells enriched from blood (not recorded which). The CDR3 nucleotides read TGTGCCAGCAGTACGGGACAGGTCAGGAGCTCCTACGAGCAGTACTTC. This gives the protein CASSTGQVRSSYEQYF.